This passage covers 15 T cell receptor beta chains from one sample sequenced in a study of blood T cell repertoires in COVID-19. Using immunoSEQ multiplex PCR, the repertoire was profiled, and TCRdb retains in-frame clones only, with some absent. This sample has 25,000 to 35,000 clones, with 85% found just once. Sequenced sample: peripheral blood. The receptors were gathered from a man older than 75 with active COVID-19.

In this sample, this clone is medium-sized. The V gene is TRBV2, the J gene TRBJ2-7, with D possibly TRBD2 on 5 matching bases. The CDR3 has 16 amino acids. The V end was cut by 0 bases, the J end by 2 bases, with 14 bases between. From germline, CDR1 is SNHLY and CDR2 FYNNEI. As DNA, the CDR3 is TGTGCCAGCAGTGAAGCCGGACTCCTTAGGCCCTACGAGCAGTACTTC. This translates into CASSEAGLLRPYEQYF.

The V gene is TRBV3-1 (or the pseudogene TRBV3-2), the J gene TRBJ1-2; TRBD1 matches at 7 bases. CDR1 and CDR2 from the germline V gene are LGHDT and YNNKEL (reference sequence). V lost 0 bases to trimming and J lost 7 bases; unmatched junction nucleotides: 5. The CDR3 loop spans 14 amino acids. The CDR3 region has the DNA TGTGCCAGCAGCCAAGAGACAGGGCAGGTTGGCTACACCTTC. The encoded protein is CASSQETGQVGYTF.

This chain connects TRBV5-4 to TRBJ2-7; 7 nucleotides match TRBD1. The CDR3 extends over 15 amino acids. Germline V lookup: CDR1 SGHNT, CDR2 YYREEE (reference sequence). Losses at the gene ends were 4 bases for V and 5 bases for J; bases not matched to a gene: 12. Written as DNA, the CDR3 is TGTGCCAGCAGCCGGGCGCCGGGACAGTGGGACGAGCAGTACTTC. Protein: CASSRAPGQWDEQYF.

The chain combines TRBV30 with TRBJ2-3, with 13 positions matching TRBD2. The ends lost 1 base at V and 4 bases at J; junction bases unmatched: 5. The germline V gene has CDR1 GTSNPN and CDR2 SVGIG (reference sequence). This CDR3 spans 16 amino acids. CDR3 residues: CAWSGRTSGGADTQYF. CDR3 nucleotide sequence: TGTGCCTGGAGTGGTAGAACTAGCGGGGGGGCAGATACGCAGTATTTT.

This rearrangement joins TRBV29-1 to TRBJ1-4; D possibly corresponds to TRBD1 (6 bases). Germline assignment: CDR1 SQVTM and CDR2 ANQGSEA. Trimming stripped 6 bases from V and 0 bases from J, with 11 bases between. The CDR3 spans 14 residues. CDR3 DNA sequence: TGCAGCGTCAGCAGGGGAGCAACTAATGAAAAACTGTTTTTT. This translates into CSVSRGATNEKLFF.

This clone showed up just a few times. V and J are TRBV7-2 and TRBJ2-5; 9 bases map to TRBD2. This CDR3 has 16 residues. Germline assignment: CDR1 SGHTA and CDR2 FQGNSA. V was pared by 1 base and J by 6 bases, with 9 bases of the junction left unmatched. The CDR3 loop reads CASSLGSRGGYQTQYF. For the CDR3, the DNA is TGTGCCAGCAGCTTAGGTTCGCGGGGGGGCTACCAGACCCAGTACTTC.

V and J are TRBV13 and TRBJ2-2; TRBD2 is a possible D gene (6 bases). Trimming shortened V by 5 bases and J by 3 bases, and 13 bases separated the two germline ends. This CDR3 comprises 15 residues. Germline lookup yields CDR1 PRHDT and CDR2 FYEKMQ (reference sequence). The CDR3 reads CASSPEAGYTGELFF. In nucleotides, the CDR3 is TGTGCCAGCAGCCCGGAGGCGGGGTACACCGGGGAGCTGTTTTTT.

The genes are TRBV5-1 and TRBJ2-7; perhaps TRBD1 as D (5 bases). Trimming pared 4 bases from V and 0 bases from J, leaving 11 bases between. The CDR3 has 14 amino acids. The V gene's germline CDR1 is SGHRS and CDR2 YFSETQ. The CDR3 reads CASSIQGVSYEQYF. CDR3 coding DNA: TGCGCCAGCAGCATACAAGGGGTCTCCTACGAGCAGTACTTC.

V gene TRBV19 combines with J gene TRBJ2-3; the match to TRBD2 covers 7 bases. The CDR3 length is 14 residues. Germline trimming cut 5 bases from V and 4 bases from J; bases unmatched to any gene: 6. Germline V lookup: CDR1 LNHDA, CDR2 SQIVND (reference sequence). The CDR3 loop is CASSSRLAPDTQYF. As DNA, the CDR3 is TGTGCCAGTAGTTCCCGACTAGCACCAGATACGCAGTATTTT.

This chain connects TRBV27 to TRBJ1-3, with 7 bases that match TRBD1. CDR1 is MNHEY, CDR2 SMNVEV, per germline (reference sequence). This CDR3 spans 14 amino acids. J lost 1 base, V lost 6 bases, and 3 bases had no gene match. The CDR3 is CASRHRGSGNTIYF. In DNA form, the CDR3 reads TGTGCCAGCAGACACAGGGGTTCTGGAAACACCATATATTTT.

V and J are TRBV3-1 (or the pseudogene TRBV3-2) and TRBJ1-1; 7 bases line up with TRBD1. CDR1 is LGHDT and CDR2 is YNNKEL in the germline V gene (reference sequence). V trimming: 4 bases; J trimming: 8 bases; junction bases outside the gene matches: 13. This CDR3 has 15 residues. The CDR3 is CASSLRGQGRVEAFF. For the CDR3, the DNA is TGTGCCAGCAGCCTGAGGGGGCAGGGGCGGGTGGAAGCTTTCTTT.

The chain is built from TRBV4-1 and TRBJ1-4, with D unresolved. The germline V and J ends were trimmed by 0 bases and 7 bases, with 15 bases remaining between them. Germline-derived CDR1 and CDR2 are MGHRA and YSYEKL. This CDR3 has 16 amino acids. Written as DNA, the CDR3 is TGCGCCAGCAGCCAAGATAAAAACGTGGGGAGTGAAAAACTGTTTTTT. Its protein is CASSQDKNVGSEKLFF.

The chain links TRBV7-7 to TRBJ2-1, with 8 positions matching TRBD1. CDR1 and CDR2 from the germline V gene are SSHAT and FNYEAQ (reference sequence). There are 15 residues in the CDR3. Trimming removed 4 bases from V and 4 bases from J; junction bases left unmatched: 6. This chain's CDR3 is CASSSGTGEYNEQFF. CDR3 sequence (DNA): TGTGCCAGCAGCTCCGGGACAGGAGAGTACAATGAGCAGTTCTTC. Looking up the rest from reference TRBV7-7 and TRBJ2-1 gives the full variable domain: GAGVSQSPRYKVTKRGQDVTLRCDPISSHATLYWYQQALGQGPEFLTYFNYEAQPDKSGLPSDRFSAERPEGSISTLTIQRTEQRDSAMYRCASSSGTGEYNEQFFGPGTRLTVL.

J is TRBJ1-2 and V is TRBV5-1, with 8 positions matching TRBD1. V shed 0 bases, J shed 5 bases, and the junction held 3 bases outside the gene matches. Per germline, CDR1 SGHRS and CDR2 YFSETQ. CDR3 length equals 14 residues. The CDR3 DNA is TGCGCCAGCAGCTTGGGCCAGGGGGCGTATGGCTACACCTTC. As protein: CASSLGQGAYGYTF.

This chain joins TRBV18 and TRBJ1-2, with D tentatively TRBD1 (5 bases). The CDR3 contains 14 residues. Between the trimmed V and J ends, which lost 3 bases and 0 bases, there was a span of 8 bases. In germline, CDR1 is KGHSH, CDR2 LQKENI. This chain's CDR3 is CASSPGEANYGYTF. In DNA, the CDR3 is TGTGCCAGCTCACCGGGGGAGGCTAACTATGGCTACACCTTC. The full variable domain, with the rest looked up from reference TRBV18 and TRBJ1-2, is NAGVMQNPRHLVRRRGQEARLRCSPMKGHSHVYWYRQLPEEGLKFMVYLQKENIIDESGMPKERFSAEFPKEGPSILRIQQVVRGDSAAYFCASSPGEANYGYTFGSGTRLTVV.